This TCR beta chain was recorded in a study of control samples from healthy donors and cancer patients. The V gene's germline CDR1 is SGHTA and CDR2 FQGNSA. The V end lost 2 bases, the J end lost 6 bases, and 14 bases lay between the germline ends. CDR3 size: 15 residues. Repertoires were generated with immunoSEQ multiplex PCR, while TCRdb's copy carries only in-frame clones and drops some. The table lists under 85,000 clones, approximately 80% of them singletons, with around 3% in the top ten. V is TRBV7-2 and J is TRBJ1-5; possible D gene TRBD1, 5 bases. The receptor was isolated from a woman in her fifties or sixties with lung cancer. Sequencing was done on a sample of PBMCs. CDR3 protein: CASSLQEGRGQPQHF. The CDR3 DNA is TGTGCCAGCAGCTTACAGGAGGGGCGCGGTCAGCCCCAGCATTTT.